This passage covers 7 T cell receptor beta chains from one sample sequenced in a study of shared clonotypes between healthy human individuals. This table comes from immunoSEQ multiplex PCR, and its TCRdb copy is limited to in-frame clones, with some not included. The repertoire holds 1.5 million to 2.5 million clones, roughly 94% seen once, with roughly 1% in the top ten. The naive CD8 subset, CD45RO-negative cells positively selected for CCR7, excluded terminally differentiated effector memory CD45RA+ cells. The sequencing input was naive CD8+ T cells sorted from blood. All receptors come from a man aged 18 to 35 in good health.

The gene calls are TRBV7-2 and TRBJ1-6; no definite D call. The germline V and J ends were trimmed by 0 bases and 5 bases, with 8 bases remaining between them. This CDR3 is 15 amino acids long. CDR1 and CDR2 (germline): SGHTA, FQGNSA. CDR3 nucleotide sequence: TGTGCCAGCAGCTTAGCTCCAGGAAATAATTCACCCCTCCACTTT. Translating it yields CASSLAPGNNSPLHF.

This clone was recorded a few times. J is TRBJ1-5 and V is TRBV6-1, with 8 bases that match TRBD1. Germline trimming cut 4 bases from V and 2 bases from J; bases unmatched to any gene: 4. This CDR3 has 15 residues. Germline loops: CDR1 MNHNS, CDR2 SASEGT. In nucleotides, the CDR3 is TGTGCCAGCAGTGGGGACAGGAGCGGCAATCAGCCCCAGCATTTT. This codes for CASSGDRSGNQPQHF.

Comment on this clone: At the DNA level, this CDR3 is encoded by other sequences in the same sample as well. CDR3 residues: CASSLGGGQPQHF. CDR3 DNA sequence: TGTGCCAGCAGCTTAGGGGGGGGTCAGCCCCAGCATTTT. J is TRBJ1-5 and V is TRBV7-6; the D gene is possibly TRBD1 (5 bases). Germline CDR1 SGHVS, CDR2 FNYEAQ. Trimming stripped 1 base from V and 6 bases from J, with 7 bases between. The CDR3 extends over 13 amino acids.

CDR3 sequence: CASSFPGVSYEQYF. In DNA form, the CDR3 reads TGTGCCAGCAGCTTTCCCGGGGTCTCCTACGAGCAGTACTTC. V usage is TRBV5-5 and J usage is TRBJ2-7, with a tentative D call TRBD2 (5 bases). V was pared by 2 bases and J by 0 bases, with 9 bases between. The CDR3 is 14 amino acids. Germline CDR1 SGHKS, CDR2 YYEKEE (reference sequence).

V is TRBV27 and J is TRBJ2-1; D is possibly TRBD2 (5 bases). The CDR3 is made up of 15 amino acids. V was pared by 7 bases and J by 8 bases, with 21 bases between. Per germline, CDR1 MNHEY and CDR2 SMNVEV (reference sequence). The CDR3 here is CASKPAVLAGDEQFF. CDR3 nucleotide sequence: TGTGCCAGCAAACCGGCTGTTCTAGCTGGGGATGAGCAGTTCTTC.

Remarks on this clone: The same CDR3 arises from other DNA sequences in this sample as well. The chain has TRBV27 and TRBJ2-7, with D perhaps matching TRBD2 (6 bases). V lost 5 bases to trimming and J lost 3 bases, with 14 bases between them. CDR1 is MNHEY and CDR2 is SMNVEV in the germline V gene (reference sequence). This CDR3 has 14 residues. The CDR3, as DNA: TGTGCCAGCAGTCTTAGCGGAGGGGTCTACGAGCAGTACTTC. Amino acid sequence: CASSLSGGVYEQYF.

This CDR3 is CASSYGSGLSYEQYF. The CDR3 DNA reads as TGTGCCAGCAGTTACGGCTCAGGGTTGTCCTACGAGCAGTACTTC. The genes are TRBV6-5 and TRBJ2-7; tentatively, D is TRBD1 (5 bases). Germline assignment: CDR1 MNHEY and CDR2 SVGAGI. This CDR3 comprises 15 residues. Trimming stripped 2 bases from V and 1 base from J, with 12 bases between.